These 22 T cell receptor beta chains were sequenced from one sample in a study of T cell clonotyping in hematopoietic cell transplantation. Generated by immunoSEQ multiplex PCR, the TCRdb table keeps only in-frame clones and is missing some. The sample has some 11,000 clones, over 40% seen once; the top ten hold 9.5% to 12%. The sample comprised peripheral blood mononuclear cells. The receptors stem from a man aged 45-60 years in good health. Some clones in this sample may be carry-over from other donors' samples.

The rearrangement links TRBV30 to TRBJ1-2; 9 positions match TRBD1. Trimming took 5 bases from V and 2 from J; bases not matched to a gene: 6. In germline, CDR1 is GTSNPN, CDR2 SVGIG (reference sequence). The CDR3 totals 14 residues. This CDR3 is CAWVRDRANYGYTF. CDR3 sequence (DNA): TGTGCCTGGGTCCGGGACAGGGCAAACTATGGCTACACCTTC.

This rearrangement joins TRBV27 to TRBJ1-6, with 11 bases fitting TRBD1. V lost 6 bases, J lost 7 bases, and 8 bases stayed unmatched. Germline V CDR1 and CDR2: MNHEY, SMNVEV (reference sequence). The CDR3 length is 16 residues. The CDR3 DNA reads TGTGCCAGCAGGACGATGGACAGGGGGCAGAATTCACCCCTCCACTTT. It is translated as CASRTMDRGQNSPLHF.

This chain connects TRBV30 to TRBJ2-3; D is perhaps TRBD1 (6 bases). There are 14 residues in the CDR3. V lost 3 bases to trimming and J lost 2 bases, with 12 bases between them. In germline, CDR1 is GTSNPN, CDR2 SVGIG (reference sequence). This CDR3 reads CAWRAGVLTDTQYF. Here the CDR3 DNA reads TGTGCCTGGAGAGCAGGGGTTCTCACAGATACGCAGTATTTT.

This clone was seen a single time. J is TRBJ2-7 and V is TRBV29-1; TRBD1 aligns across 8 bases. The V and J ends lost 7 bases and 5 bases, in that order; junction bases with no gene match: 16. The length of the CDR3 is 15 residues. Germline assignment: CDR1 SQVTM and CDR2 ANQGSEA. The DNA for the CDR3 is TGCAGCGATGCAACCGGGACAGGTGAATCACACGAGCAGTACTTC. This gives the protein CSDATGTGESHEQYF.

This rearrangement joins TRBV5-6 to TRBJ2-3; D is uncertain. The V end was cut by 1 base, the J end by 2 bases, with 11 bases between. Per germline, CDR1 SGHDT and CDR2 YYEEEE. This CDR3 is built from 15 residues. The CDR3 region has the DNA TGTGCCAGCAGCTTGTTACTAACTTCCACAGATACGCAGTATTTT. Encoded protein: CASSLLLTSTDTQYF.

The chain uses TRBV2 and TRBJ1-1; D not certain. Trimming took off 8 bases at V and 1 base at J, with 11 bases between the two ends. In germline, CDR1 is SNHLY, CDR2 FYNNEI. The CDR3 consists of 13 residues. This CDR3 reads CASGIEPNTEAFF. For the CDR3, the DNA is TGTGCCAGCGGAATTGAACCGAACACTGAAGCTTTCTTT.

This clone has more than one count but fewer than ten. This rearrangement joins TRBV11-3 to TRBJ1-1; no firm D call. The germline CDR1 and CDR2 sequences are SGHNT and YENEEA. The V gene lost 5 bases and the J gene lost 4 bases, with 8 bases spanning the gap. This CDR3 contains 12 residues. The CDR3 DNA follows: TGTGCCAGCAGCCCGAGAACCACTGAAGCTTTCTTT. It codes for CASSPRTTEAFF.

As concerns this clone: Just one base apart from a much larger clone, this may be a read error. In DNA, the CDR3 is TGTGCCAGCAGTTACGGGGGCACTGAAGCTTTCTTT. Translated, it gives CASSYGGTEAFF. The chain has TRBV6-6 and TRBJ1-1, with a weak D call TRBD1 (5 bases). From germline, CDR1 is MNHNY and CDR2 SVGAGI (reference sequence). The CDR3 is 12 residues long. Trimming cost V 2 bases and J 4 bases, with 5 bases left between them.

The CDR3 DNA sequence: TGTGCCAGCAGCTCGTATAGGGAAAATGAAAAACTGTTTTTT. Its protein is CASSSYRENEKLFF. The rearrangement links TRBV5-4 to TRBJ1-4, with unresolved D. Trimming stripped 3 bases from V and 5 bases from J, with 11 bases between. Germline V lookup: CDR1 SGHNT, CDR2 YYREEE (reference sequence). CDR3 length: 14 amino acids.

This rearrangement joins TRBV2 to TRBJ1-1; D perhaps matches TRBD1 (6 bases). Per the germline V gene, CDR1 is SNHLY and CDR2 is FYNNEI. This CDR3 comprises 13 residues. Trimming pared 4 bases from V and 1 base from J, leaving 7 bases between. DNA for the CDR3: TGTGCCAGCAGTGCCAGGGGGAACACTGAAGCTTTCTTT. Its protein is CASSARGNTEAFF.

This clone was observed a few times. This chain joins TRBV6-4 and TRBJ2-6, with TRBD2 matching over 14 bases. The CDR3 is made up of 17 amino acids. CDR1 is MRHNA, CDR2 SNTAGT, per germline. J lost 0 bases, V lost 6 bases, and 1 base had no gene match. The CDR3 is CASSGTSGSSGANVLTF. The CDR3 bases are TGTGCCAGCAGCGGGACTAGCGGGAGCTCTGGGGCCAACGTCCTGACTTTC.

This chain uses TRBV4-3 with TRBJ1-4; the D is unclear. The CDR3 runs 14 residues. V was pared by 0 bases and J by 8 bases, with 10 bases between. CDR1 is LGHNA and CDR2 is YSLEER in the germline V gene. The CDR3 coding sequence is TGCGCCAGCAGCCAAGAAGGGAACTGGGAAAAACTGTTTTTT. Translated, it gives CASSQEGNWEKLFF.

The chain employs TRBV29-1 and TRBJ2-3, with 8 bases identical to TRBD2. The ends lost 4 bases at V and 0 bases at J; junction bases unmatched: 6. CDR1 SQVTM and CDR2 ANQGSEA come from the germline V gene. This CDR3 spans 15 amino acids. DNA of the CDR3: TGCAGCGTTGCGGCGGGGGGCGTTAGCACAGATACGCAGTATTTT. Its translation: CSVAAGGVSTDTQYF.

The J gene is TRBJ2-4, the V gene TRBV30, with a weak D call TRBD2 (5 bases). The germline V gene encodes CDR1 GTSNPN and CDR2 SVGIG (reference sequence). CDR3 size: 15 residues. V lost 2 bases, J lost 3 bases, and 14 bases lay in between. CDR3 sequence reads: CAWSLPLGVKNIQYF. CDR3 sequence (DNA): TGTGCCTGGAGTCTCCCACTAGGAGTCAAAAACATTCAGTACTTC.

In this sample, this clone turned up a few times. The chain links TRBV4-1 to TRBJ1-5; 7 bases are a match to TRBD1. The germline V gene encodes CDR1 MGHRA and CDR2 YSYEKL. Losses at the gene ends were 1 base for V and 4 bases for J; bases not matched to a gene: 4. The CDR3 is made up of 15 amino acids. This CDR3 is CASSQGQGGNQPQHF. In DNA, the CDR3 is TGCGCCAGCAGCCAAGGGCAGGGGGGGAATCAGCCCCAGCATTTT.

The J gene is TRBJ1-2, the V gene TRBV9, with D maybe TRBD1 (5 bases). The CDR3 sequence is 14 residues long. From germline, CDR1 is SGDLS and CDR2 YYNGEE. V lost 3 bases and J 8 bases, leaving 17 bases between the germline ends. CDR3 region: CASSAGRDSRGYTF. For the CDR3, the DNA is TGTGCCAGCAGCGCGGGGCGGGACTCGAGGGGCTACACCTTC.

The V gene is TRBV30, the J gene TRBJ1-2; TRBD1 aligns across 9 bases. Germline CDR1 is GTSNPN and CDR2 is SVGIG (reference sequence). The CDR3 runs 14 residues. V dropped 2 bases and J dropped 4; count of bases not matched to a gene: 5. This CDR3 is CAWSPGQGLYGYTF. CDR3 nucleotide sequence: TGTGCCTGGAGTCCCGGACAGGGGCTCTATGGCTACACCTTC.

Only a few counts were recorded for this clone. The gene calls are TRBV19 and TRBJ2-7; D not resolved. Trimming removed 5 bases at V and 4 bases at J, with 3 bases between. Germline CDR1 is LNHDA and CDR2 is SQIVND (reference sequence). This CDR3 region has 10 residues. This chain's CDR3 is CASSAYEQYF. CDR3 sequence (DNA): TGTGCCAGTAGTGCTTACGAGCAGTACTTC.

This clone was observed a few times. V is TRBV7-9 and J is TRBJ2-5; 8 positions agree with TRBD1. The V gene end was trimmed by 4 bases and the J gene end by 5 bases; junction bases not matched to a gene: 15. CDR1 and CDR2 (germline): SEHNR, FQNEAQ (reference sequence). The CDR3 is 17 residues long. The CDR3 protein is CASSYALRQGRLETQYF. As DNA, the CDR3 is TGTGCCAGCAGCTACGCTCTCAGACAGGGGCGTTTGGAGACCCAGTACTTC.

The sample holds a few counts of this clone. This chain links TRBV7-2 with TRBJ1-6; possibly TRBD1 for D (5 bases). V was pared by 2 bases and J by 8 bases, with 13 bases between. CDR1 SGHTA and CDR2 FQGNSA come from the germline V gene. The CDR3 has 15 amino acids. The CDR3 spells CASSLREARDSPLHF. CDR3 coding DNA: TGTGCCAGCAGCTTAAGGGAGGCCAGGGATTCACCCCTCCACTTT.

The J gene is TRBJ2-3, the V gene TRBV7-6; the D gene is possibly TRBD2 (6 bases). The CDR3 loop spans 14 amino acids. Per the germline V gene, CDR1 is SGHVS and CDR2 is FNYEAQ. Trimming shortened V by 0 bases and J by 3 bases, and 7 bases separated the two germline ends. CDR3 in amino acids: CASSLASGTDTQYF. DNA for the CDR3: TGTGCCAGCAGCTTAGCTAGCGGAACAGATACGCAGTATTTT.

As concerns this clone: Mismatch with germline at one junction end may stem from a read error. V gene TRBV5-1 combines with J gene TRBJ2-7; 9 bases align to TRBD2. Germline lookup yields CDR1 SGHRS and CDR2 YFSETQ. CDR3 size: 14 residues. CDR3 residues: CARSSVAGGYEQYF. The CDR3 DNA sequence: TGCGCCCGCAGCTCCGTGGCGGGGGGGTACGAGCAGTACTTC.